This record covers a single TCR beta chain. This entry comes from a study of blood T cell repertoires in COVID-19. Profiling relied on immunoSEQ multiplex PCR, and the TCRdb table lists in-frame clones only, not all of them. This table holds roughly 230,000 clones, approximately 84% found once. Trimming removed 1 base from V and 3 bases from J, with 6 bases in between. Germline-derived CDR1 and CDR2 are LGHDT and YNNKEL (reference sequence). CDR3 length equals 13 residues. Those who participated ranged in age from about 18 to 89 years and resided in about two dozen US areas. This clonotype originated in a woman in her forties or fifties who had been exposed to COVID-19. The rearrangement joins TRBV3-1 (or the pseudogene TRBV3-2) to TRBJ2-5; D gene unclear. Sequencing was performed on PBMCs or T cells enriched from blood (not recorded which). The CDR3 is CASSQGREETQYF. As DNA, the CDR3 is TGTGCCAGCAGCCAAGGAAGAGAAGAGACCCAGTACTTC.